This paragraph covers one T cell receptor beta chain sequence. Its target is not known. Primers used in a second PCR of about 6 to 11 cycles were a sample-barcoded 5' primer and a J-beta primer mix. CDR3-containing paired-end reads numbered at least 2.5 million in each sample. One entry per CDR3 protein results from TCRdb running MiXCR on the 5' RACE reads. The profile covers about 800,000 distinct CDR3 sequences, with more than 20% appearing a single time and under 4.5% taken by the ten largest. Each sample had at least 6.5 million PBMCs isolated. Germline CDR1 LGHNA, CDR2 YSLEER. The CDR3 extends over 17 amino acids. V was shortened by 0 bases and J by 0 bases, with 14 bases between the two germline ends. This sample stems from a study of blood T cells in healthy people across ages. The study, taken as a whole, reports: The fall in TCR beta diversity per million T cells was roughly linear with age. Both naive CD4+ cell counts and diversity were greater in long-lived donors than in aged donors.

These sequences were also reported in another study, on T cells of mothers and their children.

Sequences were obtained from blood. The receptor comes from a boy aged 5-17 years in good health. This chain links TRBV4-3 with TRBJ1-1; TRBD1 is a possible D gene (6 bases). The CDR3 coding sequence is TGCGCCAGCAGCCAAGAGAGGACAGAGGTTATGAACACTGAAGCTTTCTTT. This encodes CASSQERTEVMNTEAFF.